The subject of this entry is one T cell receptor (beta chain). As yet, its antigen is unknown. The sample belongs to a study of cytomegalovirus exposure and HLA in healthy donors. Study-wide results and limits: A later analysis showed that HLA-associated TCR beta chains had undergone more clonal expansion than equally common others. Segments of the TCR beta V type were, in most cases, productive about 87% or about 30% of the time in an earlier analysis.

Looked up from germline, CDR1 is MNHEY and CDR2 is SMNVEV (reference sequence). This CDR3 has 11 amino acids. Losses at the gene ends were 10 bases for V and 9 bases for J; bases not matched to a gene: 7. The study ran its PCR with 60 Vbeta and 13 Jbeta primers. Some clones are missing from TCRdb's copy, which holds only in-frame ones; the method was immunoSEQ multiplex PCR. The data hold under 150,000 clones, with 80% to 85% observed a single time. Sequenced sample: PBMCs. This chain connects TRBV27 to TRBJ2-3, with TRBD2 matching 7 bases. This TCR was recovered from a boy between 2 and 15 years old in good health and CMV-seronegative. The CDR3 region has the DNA TGTGCCACCTCGGCGGGAGTGACGCAGTATTTT. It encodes CATSAGVTQYF.